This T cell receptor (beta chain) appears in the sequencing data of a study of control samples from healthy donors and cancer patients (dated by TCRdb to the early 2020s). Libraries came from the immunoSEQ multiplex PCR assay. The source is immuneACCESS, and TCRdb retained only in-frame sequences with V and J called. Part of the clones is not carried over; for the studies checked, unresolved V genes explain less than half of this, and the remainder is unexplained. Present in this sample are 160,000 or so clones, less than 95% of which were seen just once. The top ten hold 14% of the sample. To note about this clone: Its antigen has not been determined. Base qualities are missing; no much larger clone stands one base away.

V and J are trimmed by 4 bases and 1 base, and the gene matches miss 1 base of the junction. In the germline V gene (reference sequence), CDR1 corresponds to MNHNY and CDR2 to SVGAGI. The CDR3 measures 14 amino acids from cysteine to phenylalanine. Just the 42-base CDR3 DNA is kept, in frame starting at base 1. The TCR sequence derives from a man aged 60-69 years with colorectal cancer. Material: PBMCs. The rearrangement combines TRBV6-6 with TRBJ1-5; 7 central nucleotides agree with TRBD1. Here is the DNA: TGTGCCAGCAGTTCAGGGGGGAGCAATCAGCCCCAGCATTTT. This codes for CASSSGGSNQPQHF.